The source of this T cell receptor beta chain is a study of CD8 T cells in Susac syndrome. About the research overall: Within the sequenced Susac syndrome patient group, six exhibited active disease and fewer than 10 were in remission.

J lost 4 bases, V lost 3 bases, and 5 bases had no gene match. Germline V CDR1 and CDR2: MGHRA, YSYEKL. This CDR3 has 16 residues. This clonotype has just one count. Random hexamers were used to reverse transcribe roughly 0.5 to 1 ug of RNA. TCR beta CDR3 was amplified by immunoSEQ covering 54 Vbeta and 13 Jbeta. TCRdb independently ran MiXCR on the immunoSEQ multiplex PCR reads; one entry per CDR3 protein. The data show around 170,000 distinct CDR3 sequences, approximately 96% seen once. J is TRBJ2-2 and V is TRBV4-1, with TRBD2 identical over 10 bases. The sample comprised CD4+ T cells from PBMCs. This TCR derives from a human donor with Susac syndrome. The CDR3 region has the DNA TGCGCCAGCAGCCAGGAGCGGGGGGGCCCCACCGGGGAGCTGTTTTTT. Its translation is CASSQERGGPTGELFF.